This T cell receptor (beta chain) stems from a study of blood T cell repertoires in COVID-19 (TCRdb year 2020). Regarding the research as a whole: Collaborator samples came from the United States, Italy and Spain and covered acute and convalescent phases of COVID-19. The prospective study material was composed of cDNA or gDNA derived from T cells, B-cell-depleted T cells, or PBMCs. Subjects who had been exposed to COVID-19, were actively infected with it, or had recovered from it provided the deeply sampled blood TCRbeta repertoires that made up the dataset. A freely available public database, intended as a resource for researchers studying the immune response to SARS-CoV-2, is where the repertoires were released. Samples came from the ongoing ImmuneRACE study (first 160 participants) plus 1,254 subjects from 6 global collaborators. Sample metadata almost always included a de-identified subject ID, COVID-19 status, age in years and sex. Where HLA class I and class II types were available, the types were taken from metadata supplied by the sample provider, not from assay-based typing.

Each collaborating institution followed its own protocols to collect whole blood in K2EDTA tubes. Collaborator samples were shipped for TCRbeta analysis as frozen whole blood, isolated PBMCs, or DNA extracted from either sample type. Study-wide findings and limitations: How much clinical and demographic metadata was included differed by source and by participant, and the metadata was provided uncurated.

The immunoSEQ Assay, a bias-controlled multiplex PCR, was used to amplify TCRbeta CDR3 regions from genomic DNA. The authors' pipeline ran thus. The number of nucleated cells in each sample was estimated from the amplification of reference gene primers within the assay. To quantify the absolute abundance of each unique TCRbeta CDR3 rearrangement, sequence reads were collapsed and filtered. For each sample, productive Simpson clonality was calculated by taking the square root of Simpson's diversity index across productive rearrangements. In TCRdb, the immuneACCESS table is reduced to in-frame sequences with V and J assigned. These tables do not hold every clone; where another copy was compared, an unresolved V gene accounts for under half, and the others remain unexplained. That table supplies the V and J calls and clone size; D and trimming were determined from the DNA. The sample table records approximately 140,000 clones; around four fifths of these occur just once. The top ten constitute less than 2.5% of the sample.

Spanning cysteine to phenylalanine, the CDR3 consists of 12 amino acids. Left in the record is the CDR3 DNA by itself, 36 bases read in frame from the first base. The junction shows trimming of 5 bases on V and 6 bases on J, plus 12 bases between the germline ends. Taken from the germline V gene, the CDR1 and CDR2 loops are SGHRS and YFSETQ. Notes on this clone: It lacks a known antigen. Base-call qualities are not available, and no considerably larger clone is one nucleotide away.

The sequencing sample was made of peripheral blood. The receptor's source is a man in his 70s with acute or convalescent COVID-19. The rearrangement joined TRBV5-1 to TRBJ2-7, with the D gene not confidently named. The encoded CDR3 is CASRYGDREQYF. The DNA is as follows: TGCGCCAGCAGGTACGGAGACCGCGAGCAGTACTTC.